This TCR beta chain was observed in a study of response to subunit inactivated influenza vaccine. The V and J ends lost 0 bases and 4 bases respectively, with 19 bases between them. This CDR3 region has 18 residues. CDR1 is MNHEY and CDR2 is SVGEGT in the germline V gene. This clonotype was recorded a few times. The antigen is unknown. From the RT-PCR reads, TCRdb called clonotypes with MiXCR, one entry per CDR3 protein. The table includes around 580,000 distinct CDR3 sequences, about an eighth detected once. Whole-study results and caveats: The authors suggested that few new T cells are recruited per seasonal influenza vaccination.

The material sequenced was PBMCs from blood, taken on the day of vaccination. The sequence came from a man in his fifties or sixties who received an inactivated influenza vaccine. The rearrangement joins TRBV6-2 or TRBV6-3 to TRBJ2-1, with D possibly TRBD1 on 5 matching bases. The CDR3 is CASSYSKVAGIGYNEQFF. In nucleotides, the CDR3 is TGTGCCAGCAGTTACTCGAAAGTGGCAGGGATCGGGTACAATGAGCAGTTCTTC.